These T cell receptor beta chains were read from a single sample in a study of post-analysis software for immune sequencing data. TCRdb analysed the PCR reads with MiXCR anew, one entry per CDR3 protein. The data contain about 680,000 distinct CDR3 sequences, approximately 60% of them singletons. The source material was blood. Receptors were obtained from a girl aged 2-10 years with multiple sclerosis. CDR3s include the opening cysteine and the closing phenylalanine or tryptophan. D genes are given only for firm matches. Where a row states a size, it is once, few, many or the class of an expanded clone; other rows omit it.

CDR3aa | CDR3nt | j_gene | abundance | v_gene | d_gene
CASSERGNYGYTF | TGTGCCAGCAGTGAGAGGGGGAACTATGGCTACACCTTC | TRBJ1-2 | few | TRBV2 | NA
CASRVGGLLRTGELFF | TGTGCCAGCAGGGTCGGGGGCCTTCTGAGGACCGGGGAGCTGTTTTTT | TRBJ2-2 | NA | TRBV6-1 | NA
CSGGLVSDTQYF | TGCAGTGGGGGACTAGTTTCAGATACGCAGTATTTT | TRBJ2-3 | few | TRBV20-1 | TRBD2
CSVVRQNTEAFF | TGCAGCGTTGTTCGACAGAACACTGAAGCTTTCTTT | TRBJ1-1 | few | TRBV29-1 | NA
CASSSLGVGNNEQFF | TGTGCCAGCAGTTCCCTTGGGGTTGGAAACAATGAGCAGTTCTTC | TRBJ2-1 | NA | TRBV6-2/TRBV6-3 | NA
CASSQEEYREAFF | TGCGCCAGCAGCCAAGAGGAATATAGGGAAGCTTTCTTT | TRBJ1-1 | NA | TRBV4-1 | NA
CASSLRGESNVLTF | TGTGCCAGCAGCCTGAGGGGGGAGTCCAACGTCCTGACTTTC | TRBJ2-6 | NA | TRBV7-9 | NA
CASSQDGTANYGYTF | TGTGCCAGCAGCCAAGATGGGACAGCTAACTATGGCTACACCTTC | TRBJ1-2 | few | TRBV14 | TRBD1
CASSLVTGLFQPQHF | TGTGCCAGCAGCTTAGTAACAGGGTTGTTTCAGCCCCAGCATTTT | TRBJ1-5 | NA | TRBV7-2 | NA
CSATGTGPYGYTF | TGCAGTGCTACAGGGACAGGGCCCTATGGCTACACCTTC | TRBJ1-2 | once | TRBV20-1 | TRBD1
CASSLEERTNSYEQYF | TGTGCCAGCAGCTTAGAAGAGCGGACCAATTCCTACGAGCAGTACTTC | TRBJ2-7 | once | TRBV7-4 | NA
CASSQDGAGGSYGYTF | TGCGCCAGCAGCCAAGATGGCGCAGGGGGCAGCTATGGCTACACCTTC | TRBJ1-2 | NA | TRBV4-1 | TRBD1
CVSSSRLRANEQFF | TGTGTCAGCAGTTCACGCCTGAGGGCCAATGAGCAGTTCTTC | TRBJ2-1 | NA | TRBV6-6 | NA
CASYRGLNTEAFF | TGTGCCAGTTACAGGGGGCTGAACACTGAAGCTTTCTTT | TRBJ1-1 | NA | TRBV12-3/TRBV12-4 | TRBD1
CASRLGGANVLTF | TGTGCCAGCAGGCTCGGTGGGGCCAACGTCCTGACTTTC | TRBJ2-6 | few | TRBV3-1 | NA
CASSFLILRDRRKNEQFF | TGTGCCAGCAGCTTCCTGATTCTCCGGGACAGGCGCAAAAATGAGCAGTTCTTC | TRBJ2-1 | NA | TRBV7-2 | TRBD1
CASRITGELFF | TGTGCCAGCAGAATCACCGGGGAGCTGTTTTTT | TRBJ2-2 | NA | TRBV2 | NA
CASEKGVAGADVLTF | TGTGCCAGCGAGAAGGGGGTAGCTGGGGCCGACGTCCTGACTTTC | TRBJ2-6 | NA | TRBV12-3/TRBV12-4 | NA
CASSMGSDTQYF | TGTGCCAGCAGTATGGGATCAGATACGCAGTATTTT | TRBJ2-3 | NA | TRBV6-5 | NA
CASSLGVLAGAGELFF | TGTGCCAGCAGCTTAGGCGTACTAGCGGGAGCCGGGGAGCTGTTTTTT | TRBJ2-2 | few | TRBV7-8 | TRBD2
CAGSTGTASYEQYF | TGTGCCGGCAGTACCGGGACAGCCTCCTACGAGCAGTACTTC | TRBJ2-7 | once | TRBV2 | TRBD1
CASSAGRGGRSIESDTQYF | TGTGCCAGCAGTGCGGGGCGGGGGGGCCGAAGTATTGAATCAGATACGCAGTATTTT | TRBJ2-3 | NA | TRBV12-3/TRBV12-4 | TRBD2
CSVLRGDRGYEQYF | TGCAGCGTCCTCCGTGGTGACAGGGGATACGAGCAGTACTTC | TRBJ2-7 | few | TRBV29-1 | TRBD1
CASSSHNGVNYGYTF | TGTGCCAGCAGTTCCCACAATGGGGTTAACTATGGCTACACCTTC | TRBJ1-2 | NA | TRBV12-3/TRBV12-4 | NA
CSAYPTGSGYTF | TGCAGTGCCTACCCTACAGGGTCTGGCTACACCTTC | TRBJ1-2 | few | TRBV20-1 | NA
CASSLVPGAELFF | TGTGCCAGCAGCTTAGTCCCCGGTGCGGAGCTGTTTTTT | TRBJ2-2 | NA | TRBV11-2 | NA
CSVGWGIATEAFF | TGCAGCGTTGGGTGGGGTATCGCCACTGAAGCTTTCTTT | TRBJ1-1 | NA | TRBV29-1 | NA
CASSYTGTSGAETQYF | TGTGCCAGCAGTTACACGGGAACCTCGGGCGCAGAGACCCAGTACTTC | TRBJ2-5 | NA | TRBV6-6 | NA
CASRLTSVNIQYF | TGTGCCAGCAGACTTACTAGCGTAAACATTCAGTACTTC | TRBJ2-4 | few | TRBV12-3/TRBV12-4 | TRBD2
CASSSLGGSETQYF | TGTGCCAGCAGCTCGCTCGGGGGATCAGAGACCCAGTACTTC | TRBJ2-5 | NA | TRBV7-2 | NA
CASSQVGDRGVQYF | TGCGCCAGCAGCCAAGTGGGCGACAGGGGTGTCCAGTACTTC | TRBJ2-5 | few | TRBV4-3 | TRBD1
CASSQSSGLSTGYDTEAFF | TGTGCCAGCAGCCAATCTAGTGGATTATCGACAGGGTACGACACTGAAGCTTTCTTT | TRBJ1-1 | once | TRBV4-2 | TRBD1
CASRDTGDPYNEQFF | TGCGCCAGCAGAGACACAGGGGACCCCTACAATGAGCAGTTCTTC | TRBJ2-1 | NA | TRBV10-1 | TRBD1
CASSEVLGLAAGTDTQYF | TGTGCCAGCAGTGAAGTGTTGGGCCTAGCGGCTGGGACAGATACGCAGTATTTT | TRBJ2-3 | NA | TRBV2 | TRBD2
CASSQAFSSYEQYF | TGTGCCAGCAGCCAAGCGTTTAGCTCCTACGAGCAGTACTTC | TRBJ2-7 | NA | TRBV4-2 | NA
CAISESDRPKNTQYF | TGTGCCATCAGTGAGTCGGACAGGCCCAAAAATACGCAGTATTTT | TRBJ2-3 | NA | TRBV10-3 | TRBD1
CASSLDFSQGFNEQFF | TGTGCCAGCAGCTTAGATTTTAGCCAGGGTTTCAATGAGCAGTTCTTC | TRBJ2-1 | NA | TRBV11-2 | NA
CSAREAGGLYAHEQYF | TGCAGTGCTAGAGAGGCAGGGGGCTTATACGCCCACGAGCAGTACTTC | TRBJ2-7 | few | TRBV20-1 | TRBD1
CASSIGTQETQYF | TGTGCCAGCAGCATAGGGACACAAGAGACCCAGTACTTC | TRBJ2-5 | NA | TRBV5-4 | NA
CATSERGLLNEQFF | TGTGCCACCAGTGAGAGGGGGCTTCTTAATGAGCAGTTCTTC | TRBJ2-1 | few | TRBV24-1 | TRBD1
CASSLADLAYEQYF | TGTGCCAGCAGTTTGGCTGACCTCGCCTACGAGCAGTACTTC | TRBJ2-7 | once | TRBV12-3/TRBV12-4 | NA
CASSLQGIGNEQFF | TGTGCCAGCAGTCTACAGGGGATTGGTAATGAGCAGTTCTTC | TRBJ2-1 | NA | TRBV12-3/TRBV12-4 | TRBD1
CSASHSAKNIQYF | TGCAGTGCTAGTCATTCGGCCAAAAACATTCAGTACTTC | TRBJ2-4 | NA | TRBV20-1 | NA
CSAEGRAGKGGEQFF | TGCAGTGCCGAAGGGCGAGCGGGTAAAGGGGGTGAGCAGTTCTTC | TRBJ2-1 | NA | TRBV20-1 | NA
CASSPLPGTPYNEQFF | TGCGCCAGCAGCCCGCTACCCGGGACTCCCTACAATGAGCAGTTCTTC | TRBJ2-1 | NA | TRBV5-1 | NA
CASSEFRAGEQYF | TGTGCCAGCAGTGAGTTCAGGGCGGGCGAGCAGTACTTC | TRBJ2-7 | NA | TRBV2 | NA
CSVEADEQFF | TGCAGCGTTGAAGCCGATGAGCAGTTCTTC | TRBJ2-1 | NA | TRBV29-1 | NA
CSARDQGHTEAFF | TGCAGTGCTAGAGATCAGGGGCACACTGAAGCTTTCTTT | TRBJ1-1 | NA | TRBV20-1 | NA
CASSPGTGRVNTEAFF | TGTGCCAGCAGCCCCGGGACAGGCCGCGTGAACACTGAAGCTTTCTTT | TRBJ1-1 | few | TRBV9 | TRBD1
CASSWDRSWDEQYF | TGTGCCAGCAGTTGGGACAGGTCCTGGGACGAGCAGTACTTC | TRBJ2-7 | NA | TRBV27 | TRBD1
CASSPPTSPREQYF | TGTGCCAGCAGTCCGCCGACTAGCCCAAGGGAGCAGTACTTC | TRBJ2-7 | NA | TRBV6-5 | TRBD2
CASSSDLAGVWDEQFF | TGTGCCAGCAGTTCAGATCTAGCGGGAGTGTGGGATGAGCAGTTCTTC | TRBJ2-1 | NA | TRBV3-1 | TRBD2
CSGLTGGYGYTF | TGCAGTGGGTTAACGGGGGGCTATGGCTACACCTTC | TRBJ1-2 | few | TRBV20-1 | NA
CASSQEGQASTDTQYF | TGTGCCAGCAGCCAAGAAGGACAGGCGAGCACAGATACGCAGTATTTT | TRBJ2-3 | NA | TRBV4-2 | TRBD1